This TCR beta chain is drawn from a study of PD-1 blockade in classical Hodgkin lymphoma. Study results and caveats: Compared with healthy donors, newly diagnosed patients reportedly showed lower baseline TCR diversity. Still unresolved is the cause of the repertoire differences, which may be disease activity or prior therapy. The CD4+ diversity rise by C4D1 was clearest in complete responders.

Germline CDR1 is MGHRA and CDR2 is YSYEKL. This CDR3 spans 15 amino acids. V shed 1 base, J shed 9 bases, and the junction held 9 bases outside the gene matches. There was relapse after autologous stem cell transplantation in every patient, and there was variation in brentuximab vedotin exposure. Measured with immunoSEQ multiplex PCR; TCRdb has only the in-frame clones, and not every one. The table records 10,000 to 15,000 clones, around 80% of them present only once. Points on this clone: Its antigen is not known.

The TCR was taken from a human donor with classical Hodgkin lymphoma. J is TRBJ2-1 and V is TRBV4-1; TRBD2 agrees at 7 bases. This sample comprised peripheral blood mononuclear cells (PBMCs), obtained at baseline. The CDR3 region has the DNA TGCGCCAGCAGCCAAGTAGCGGGTCTGAGTGCTGAGCAGTTCTTC. As protein: CASSQVAGLSAEQFF.